A single sample is the source of the 29 T cell receptor beta chains below, sequenced in a study of molecular identifiers for immune sequencing clone quantification. TCRdb used MiXCR to reprocess the PCR reads, holding one entry per CDR3 protein. The table lists a few hundred thousand distinct CDR3 sequences, around 21% of them singletons. The sequenced sample consisted of naive CD8+ T cells from blood, with Jurkat cell RNA spiked in. Subset given: FACS-sorted CD8+CD4-CCR7+CD45RA+ naive T cells. The receptor source for this set is a human donor in good health. Some libraries in this study had Jurkat cell RNA spiked in.

Worth noting for this clonotype: An end of the junction differs from the germline gene, which may be a read error. This chain uses TRBV11-2 with TRBJ2-1, with 9 bases fitting TRBD2. This CDR3 is built from 16 residues. From germline, CDR1 is SGHAT and CDR2 FQNNGV. The CDR3 region is CASSLDPSGVYNGQFF. The CDR3 DNA sequence: TGTGCCAGCAGCTTAGATCCTAGCGGGGTTTACAATGGGCAGTTCTTC.

This clonotype was counted between two and nine times. This chain uses TRBV5-6 with TRBJ2-7; a weak D match, TRBD2 (6 bases). The ends were cut back, 2 bases at V and 0 bases at J, with 18 bases in the middle. Germline CDR1 SGHDT, CDR2 YYEEEE. The length of the CDR3 is 17 residues. CDR3 in DNA: TGTGCCAGCAGCTTTGGAGAGGCCGGGGGAAACTCCTACGAGCAGTACTTC. Translated: CASSFGEAGGNSYEQYF.

The chain combines TRBV30 with TRBJ2-2; 9 nucleotides agree with TRBD1. This CDR3 is built from 15 residues. After removal of 2 bases from V and 6 bases from J, the junction contained 7 bases not matched to a gene. Germline values: CDR1 GTSNPN, CDR2 SVGIG (reference sequence). CDR3 sequence reads: CAWSRGQGRAGELFF. CDR3 DNA sequence: TGTGCCTGGAGTAGAGGACAGGGGAGGGCCGGGGAGCTGTTTTTT.

V usage is TRBV5-8 and J usage is TRBJ1-5, with 7 bases aligning to TRBD1. Germline loops: CDR1 SGHTS, CDR2 YDEGEE. The CDR3 length is 16 residues. V gave up 4 bases and J gave up 1 base; unmatched junction bases: 8. The CDR3 DNA is TGTGCCAGCAGCGTATTCCAGGGGGTGAGCAATCAGCCCCAGCATTTT. This translates into CASSVFQGVSNQPQHF.

To note about this clonotype: Since a much larger clone is just one base distant, this may be a read error. The V gene is TRBV28, the J gene TRBJ2-7; D remains unclear. The CDR3 is made up of 13 amino acids. Germline V gives CDR1 MDHEN, CDR2 SYDVKM. CDR3 in amino acids: CTSSLWSGYEQYF. CDR3 nucleotides: TGTACCAGCAGTTTATGGTCGGGCTACGAGCAGTACTTC.

This sequence joins TRBV3-1 and TRBJ2-7; 8 bases agree with TRBD1. Germline CDR1 reads LGHDT; CDR2 reads YNNKEL (reference sequence). This CDR3 spans 16 amino acids. With 0 bases clipped from V and 6 bases from J, the junction kept 10 bases outside the gene matches. The CDR3 region has the DNA TGTGCCAGCAGCCAAGACCCTCCAGGGGGCAGAAGCGAGCAGTACTTC. Translation: CASSQDPPGGRSEQYF.

This clonotype was found many times. The chain is built from TRBV4-3 and TRBJ2-1; D perhaps matches TRBD2 (6 bases). V was pared by 0 bases and J by 8 bases, with 14 bases between. The germline V gene has CDR1 LGHNA and CDR2 YSLEER. This CDR3 comprises 15 residues. In DNA, the CDR3 is TGCGCCAGCAGCCAAGATCGCCTGGAGGGATATGAGCAGTTCTTC. Amino acid sequence: CASSQDRLEGYEQFF.

In this sample, this clonotype turned up a few times. The CDR3 here is CASSHRGGQPQHF. The CDR3 DNA reads TGTGCCAGCAGCCACAGGGGGGGTCAGCCCCAGCATTTT. The genes are TRBV27 and TRBJ1-5; 8 positions match TRBD1. The V gene's germline CDR1 is MNHEY and CDR2 SMNVEV (reference sequence). V gave up 6 bases and J gave up 6 bases; unmatched junction bases: 4. CDR3 length: 13 residues.

This chain links TRBV27 with TRBJ2-7, with no clear D. The CDR3 runs 12 residues. Germline CDR1 and CDR2: MNHEY and SMNVEV (reference sequence). The V gene lost 8 bases and the J gene lost 1 base, with 9 bases spanning the gap. As DNA, the CDR3 is TGTGCCAGCGGTTCCGATTCCTACGAGCAGTACTTC. It is translated as CASGSDSYEQYF.

The chain uses TRBV20-1 and TRBJ2-5, with TRBD1 identical over 8 bases. This CDR3 contains 13 residues. The V segment lost 6 bases and the J segment 4 bases; nucleotides outside the gene matches: 7. CDR1 and CDR2 from the germline V gene are DFQATT and SNEGSKA (reference sequence). This chain's CDR3 is CSAGGQGAETQYF. In DNA, the CDR3 is TGCAGTGCCGGGGGTCAGGGGGCAGAGACCCAGTACTTC.

This clonotype has only a few counts. The rearrangement links TRBV6-2 or TRBV6-3 to TRBJ2-5, with D uncertain. V dropped 8 bases and J dropped 4 bases, with 14 bases sitting between them. CDR1 is MNHEY and CDR2 is SVGEGT in the germline V gene. The CDR3 is 13 residues long. In nucleotides, the CDR3 is TGTGCCAGCTCTGCGGCCTTAAGAGAGACCCAGTACTTC. It codes for CASSAALRETQYF.

This clonotype was seen many times. The rearrangement uses TRBV6-5 and TRBJ1-2; no reliable D call. The CDR3 has 14 residues. CDR1 and CDR2 from the germline V gene are MNHEY and SVGAGI. V was pared by 4 bases and J by 4 bases, with 13 bases between. The CDR3 loop is CASSFSGSFYGYTF. CDR3 sequence (DNA): TGTGCCAGCAGTTTCTCAGGTTCCTTCTATGGCTACACCTTC.

Worth noting for this clonotype: One base away lies a much larger clone, so this may be a sequencing read error. This chain connects TRBV6-6 to TRBJ2-3; a possible D gene is TRBD2 (6 bases). Germline lookup yields CDR1 MNHNY and CDR2 SVGAGI (reference sequence). The CDR3 extends over 15 amino acids. The CDR3 coding sequence is TGTGCCAGTTCGGGGGTTGCCCTTAGCACAGATACGCGGTATTTT. Translated, it gives CASSGVALSTDTRYF.

This clonotype occurred a few times. V is TRBV7-9 and J is TRBJ2-3, with D possibly matching TRBD2 (6 bases). V was trimmed by 5 bases and J by 5 bases, leaving 17 bases between them. The CDR3 has 15 residues. From germline, CDR1 is SEHNR and CDR2 FQNEAQ (reference sequence). The CDR3 DNA reads TGTGCCAGCAGCCATGGCGAACGGGAGTTAGATACGCAGTATTTT. The encoded protein is CASSHGERELDTQYF.

The chain recombines TRBV7-2 with TRBJ2-5, with a weak D call TRBD1 (5 bases). This CDR3 comprises 14 residues. CDR1 SGHTA and CDR2 FQGNSA come from the germline V gene. V lost 6 bases to trimming and J lost 0 bases, with 11 bases between them. CDR3 DNA: TGTGCCAGCAGGGACGGACACGACCAAGAGACCCAGTACTTC. This sequence encodes CASRDGHDQETQYF.

This clonotype was seen many times. The rearrangement uses TRBV7-8 and TRBJ2-3; 7 bases align to TRBD1. J lost 3 bases, V lost 5 bases, and 8 bases had no gene match. The CDR3 spans 15 residues. The germline V gene encodes CDR1 SGHVS and CDR2 FQNEAQ. The DNA for the CDR3 is TGTGCCAGCAGCGTAGACAGGGACCCTACAGATACGCAGTATTTT. Its protein product is CASSVDRDPTDTQYF.

The chain carries TRBV6-2 or TRBV6-3 and TRBJ1-5; weak D call: TRBD1 (6 bases). Germline lookup yields CDR1 MNHEY and CDR2 SVGEGT. The CDR3 consists of 13 residues. The V gene lost 7 bases and the J gene lost 4 bases, with 11 bases spanning the gap. CDR3 bases: TGTGCCAGCACAGGGGTCGGAAATCAGCCCCAGCATTTT. Amino acids: CASTGVGNQPQHF.

The table lists this clonotype with a few counts. The chain joins TRBV6-2 or TRBV6-3 to TRBJ2-2; 10 bases line up with TRBD2. Trimming removed 7 bases from V and 4 bases from J; junction bases left unmatched: 6. The germline V gene has CDR1 MNHEY and CDR2 SVGEGT. CDR3 length: 15 amino acids. The CDR3 region is CASIQRGGVTGELFF. DNA of the CDR3: TGTGCCAGCATACAGCGGGGGGGCGTCACCGGGGAGCTGTTTTTT.

This clonotype was counted between two and nine times. The chain combines TRBV3-1 with TRBJ2-7; 7 positions match TRBD2. V was pared by 0 bases and J by 1 base, with 3 bases of the junction left unmatched. The germline CDR1 and CDR2 sequences are LGHDT and YNNKEL (reference sequence). The CDR3 is 15 residues long. The DNA of the CDR3 is TGTGCCAGCAGCCAAGAATGGGGAGGGTCCTACGAGCAGTACTTC. Translated, it gives CASSQEWGGSYEQYF.

A remark on this clonotype: One base away lies a much larger clone, so this may be a sequencing read error. The chain couples TRBV6-6 to TRBJ1-2; TRBD1 agrees at 9 bases. In germline, CDR1 is MNHNY, CDR2 SVGAGI (reference sequence). CDR3 length: 15 amino acids. V lost 5 bases, J lost 5 bases, and 9 bases stayed unmatched. CDR3 coding DNA: TGTGCCAGCAGTCCTCCACAGGGGGCTAGGTATGGCTACACCTTC. It yields the protein CASSPPQGARYGYTF.

This clonotype was recorded many times. This chain links TRBV12-3 or TRBV12-4 with TRBJ1-1; D gene ambiguous. The CDR3 contains 13 residues. Between the trimmed V and J ends, which lost 2 bases and 5 bases, there was a span of 9 bases. CDR3 DNA sequence: TGTGCCAGCAGTTTACCGGACGGGACTGAAGCTTTCTTT. Translated: CASSLPDGTEAFF.

About this clonotype itself: A much larger clonotype is one base distant, so this may be a read error. J is TRBJ2-3 and V is TRBV12-3 or TRBV12-4; 9 nucleotides line up with TRBD2. This CDR3 spans 16 amino acids. Here the CDR3 reads CASSPASGTYTDTRYF. Here the CDR3 DNA reads TGTGCCAGCTCCCCGGCTAGCGGGACCTACACAGATACGCGGTATTTT.

The chain links TRBV7-2 to TRBJ2-2; a weak D match, TRBD2 (5 bases). In germline, CDR1 is SGHTA, CDR2 FQGNSA. V was clipped by 6 bases and J by 4 bases, with 15 bases between them. The CDR3 consists of 15 residues. This CDR3 reads CASSPSGFITGELFF. The CDR3 DNA is TGTGCCAGCAGTCCATCGGGGTTCATCACCGGGGAGCTGTTTTTT.

The V and J genes are TRBV11-3 and TRBJ2-1; D not certain. Germline V gene data show CDR1 as SGHNT and CDR2 as YENEEA. V was trimmed by 5 bases and J by 8 bases, leaving 13 bases between them. The CDR3 contains 13 residues. This chain's CDR3 is CASSLIASDEQFF. As DNA, the CDR3 is TGTGCCAGCAGCCTGATCGCCTCCGATGAGCAGTTCTTC. The full variable domain, rest sourced from reference TRBV11-3 and TRBJ2-1, is EAGVVQSPRYKIIEKKQPVAFWCNPISGHNTLYWYLQNLGQGPELLIRYENEEAVDDSQLPKDRFSAERLKGVDSTLKIQPAELGDSAVYLCASSLIASDEQFFGPGTRLTVL.

The CDR3 DNA follows: TGTGCCAGCACCGATCAGGGGGCTGAGGATGAGCAGTTCTTC. As protein: CASTDQGAEDEQFF. The chain recombines TRBV7-9 with TRBJ2-1; 8 positions agree with TRBD1. The CDR3 covers 14 residues. V was pared by 7 bases and J by 8 bases, with 10 bases of the junction left unmatched. Germline-derived CDR1 and CDR2 are SEHNR and FQNEAQ (reference sequence).

This clonotype was observed at least ten times. This chain connects TRBV7-9 to TRBJ1-5; 8 bases are a match to TRBD1. The CDR3 consists of 19 residues. The V gene's germline CDR1 is SEHNR and CDR2 FQNEAQ (reference sequence). J was trimmed by 0 bases and V by 3 bases; bases with no gene match: 13. In DNA form, the CDR3 reads TGTGCCAGCAGCTTGGGTTCCGGGACAGGAGGCTATAGCAATCAGCCCCAGCATTTT. It yields the protein CASSLGSGTGGYSNQPQHF.

The chain carries TRBV19 and TRBJ2-7, with 8 bases aligning to TRBD1. The germline CDR1 and CDR2 sequences are LNHDA and SQIVND (reference sequence). V lost 5 bases and J lost 4; bases outside the gene matches: 10. The CDR3 consists of 15 residues. The CDR3: CASSHPGQEKYEQYF. CDR3 bases: TGTGCCAGTAGTCACCCGGGACAGGAGAAATACGAGCAGTACTTC.

This clonotype occurred a few times. The chain recombines TRBV6-2 or TRBV6-3 with TRBJ2-7; maybe TRBD2 (6 bases). The CDR3 has 14 residues. V was cut by 4 bases and J by 2 bases, with 12 bases left in between. CDR1 and CDR2 (germline): MNHEY, SVGEGT. CDR3 loop: CASSSSVFPYEQYF. The CDR3 coding sequence is TGTGCCAGCAGTTCTAGCGTATTCCCCTACGAGCAGTACTTC.

A word on this clonotype: This sequence may be a read error, since a much larger clone differs from it by one base. The chain links TRBV20-1 to TRBJ2-3; D uncertain. Germline-derived CDR1 and CDR2 are DFQATT and SNEGSKA (reference sequence). The length of the CDR3 is 12 residues. The CDR3 DNA reads TGCGGTGCTAGAGATCAGAACCTAAATAGATATTTT. This codes for CGARDQNLNRYF.